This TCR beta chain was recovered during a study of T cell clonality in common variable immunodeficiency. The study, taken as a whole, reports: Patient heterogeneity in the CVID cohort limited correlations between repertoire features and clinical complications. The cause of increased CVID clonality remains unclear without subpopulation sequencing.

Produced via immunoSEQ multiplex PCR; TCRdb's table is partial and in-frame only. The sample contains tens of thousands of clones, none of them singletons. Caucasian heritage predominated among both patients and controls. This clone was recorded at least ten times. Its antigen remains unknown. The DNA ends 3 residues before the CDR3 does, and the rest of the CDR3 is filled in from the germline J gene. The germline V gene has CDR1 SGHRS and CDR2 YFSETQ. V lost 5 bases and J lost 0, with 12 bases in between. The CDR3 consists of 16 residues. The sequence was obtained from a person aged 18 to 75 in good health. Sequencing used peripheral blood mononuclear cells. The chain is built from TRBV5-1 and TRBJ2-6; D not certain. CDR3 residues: CASSVSIVSGANVLTF. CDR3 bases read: TGCGCCAGCAGTGTTTCTATCGTCTCTGGGGCCAACGTC.